Reported below is one T cell receptor (beta chain). Trimming removed 4 bases from V and 3 bases from J; junction bases left unmatched: 7. CDR3 size: 15 residues. CDR1 is SGHAT, CDR2 FQNNGV, per germline. This sample was included in a study of blood T cell repertoires in COVID-19. Whole-study context: Acute and convalescent COVID-19 specimens originated in the United States, Italy and Spain. In each case, the material was cDNA or gDNA derived from T cells, B-cell-depleted T cells, or PBMCs.

In the source study's methods: Reference gene primer amplification gave estimated nucleated cell counts. This table comes from immunoSEQ multiplex PCR, and its TCRdb copy is limited to in-frame clones, with some not included. The V and J calls and clone size were taken over from that table, and D and trimming were inferred from the DNA. The sample has approximately 180,000 clones, 75% to 90% seen once. This receptor was obtained from a man between 60 and 75 years old with acute or convalescent COVID-19. Sequencing used peripheral blood. The rearrangement joins TRBV11-2 to TRBJ1-1; 8 bases are shared with TRBD1. This CDR3 is CASSSNRGRYTEAFF. The CDR3 DNA sequence: TGTGCCAGCAGCTCCAACAGGGGGAGGTACACTGAAGCTTTCTTT.